This T cell receptor beta chain comes out of a study of shared clonotypes between healthy human individuals. Study overall: Sampling drew on donors who were a couple of women and a few men aged 18 to 49. General study findings and limits: Generally, naive subsets came out with larger estimated richness than memory subsets.

On this clone itself: What it binds is not known.

Per germline, CDR1 SGHRS and CDR2 YFSETQ. V was trimmed by 0 bases and J by 0 bases, leaving 12 bases between them. This CDR3 region has 17 residues. Generated by immunoSEQ multiplex PCR, the TCRdb table keeps only in-frame clones and is missing some. The table lists 950,000 to 1,100,000 clones, roughly 70% of them singletons. All participating donors were Caucasian adults from Nashville, Tennessee. It was into CD45RA+ naive and CD45RA-negative memory subsets that the CD4+ cells were split. This receptor was obtained from a man younger than 30 in good health. V usage is TRBV5-1 and J usage is TRBJ1-4; D gene uncertain. The sequenced material came from memory CD4+ T cells sorted from blood. Indicated subset: CD45RA-negative fraction. The CDR3 loop reads CASSLAPAVATNEKLFF. The DNA for the CDR3 is TGCGCCAGCAGCTTGGCCCCGGCAGTTGCAACTAATGAAAAACTGTTTTTT. The full variable domain, in which reference TRBV5-1 and TRBJ1-4 provide the parts outside the CDR3, is KAGVTQTPRYLIKTRGQQVTLSCSPISGHRSVSWYQQTPGQGLQFLFEYFSETQRNKGNFPGRFSGRQFSNSRSEMNVSTLELGDSALYLCASSLAPAVATNEKLFFGSGTQLSVL.